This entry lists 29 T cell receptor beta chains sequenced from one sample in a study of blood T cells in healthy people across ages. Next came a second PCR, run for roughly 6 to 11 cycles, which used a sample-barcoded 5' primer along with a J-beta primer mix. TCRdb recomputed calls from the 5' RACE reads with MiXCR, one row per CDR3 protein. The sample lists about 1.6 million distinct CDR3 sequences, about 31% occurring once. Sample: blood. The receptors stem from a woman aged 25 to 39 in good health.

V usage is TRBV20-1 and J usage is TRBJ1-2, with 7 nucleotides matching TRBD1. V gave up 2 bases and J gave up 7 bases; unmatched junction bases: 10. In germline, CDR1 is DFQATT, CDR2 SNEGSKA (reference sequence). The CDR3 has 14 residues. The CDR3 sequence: CSARPGQKLGGYTF. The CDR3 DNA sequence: TGCAGTGCTAGACCGGGACAGAAACTCGGTGGCTACACCTTC.

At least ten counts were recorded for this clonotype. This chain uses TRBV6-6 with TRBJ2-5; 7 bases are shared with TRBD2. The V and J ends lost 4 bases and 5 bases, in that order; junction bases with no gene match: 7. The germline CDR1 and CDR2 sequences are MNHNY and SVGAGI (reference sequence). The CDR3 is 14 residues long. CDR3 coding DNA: TGTGCCAGCAGTTGGGAGGGTCACGGGGAGACCCAGTACTTC. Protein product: CASSWEGHGETQYF.

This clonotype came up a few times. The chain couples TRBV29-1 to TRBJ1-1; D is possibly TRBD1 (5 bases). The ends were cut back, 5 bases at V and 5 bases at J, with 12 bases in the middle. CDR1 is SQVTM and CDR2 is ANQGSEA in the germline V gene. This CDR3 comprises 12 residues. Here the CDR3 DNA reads TGCAGCGTTCAGGGAAGAAGTACTGAAGCTTTCTTT. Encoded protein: CSVQGRSTEAFF. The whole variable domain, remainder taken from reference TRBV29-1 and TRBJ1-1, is SAVISQKPSRDICQRGTSLTIQCQVDSQVTMMFWYRQQPGQSLTLIATANQGSEATYESGFVIDKFPISRPNLTFSTLTVSNMSPEDSSIYLCSVQGRSTEAFFGQGTRLTVV.

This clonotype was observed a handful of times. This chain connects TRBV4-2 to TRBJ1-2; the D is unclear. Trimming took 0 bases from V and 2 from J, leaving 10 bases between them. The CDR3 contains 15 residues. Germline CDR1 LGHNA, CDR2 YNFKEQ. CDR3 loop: CASSQEETPNYGYTF. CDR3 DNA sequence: TGTGCCAGCAGCCAAGAGGAAACCCCGAACTATGGCTACACCTTC.

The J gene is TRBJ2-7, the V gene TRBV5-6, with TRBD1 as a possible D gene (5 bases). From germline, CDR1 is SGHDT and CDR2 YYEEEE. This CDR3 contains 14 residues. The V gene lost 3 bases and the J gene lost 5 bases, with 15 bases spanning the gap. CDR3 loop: CASSSDQGPHEQYF. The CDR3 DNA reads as TGTGCCAGCAGCTCGGATCAGGGCCCCCACGAGCAGTACTTC.

CDR3 DNA sequence: TGTGCCAGCAGTTTTTGGGTGGAAGAGGTGGGGCCGGAGGGCTACACCTTC. As protein: CASSFWVEEVGPEGYTF. The rearrangement joins TRBV28 to TRBJ1-2; TRBD1 is a possible D gene (5 bases). The V and J ends lost 3 bases and 8 bases respectively, with 25 bases between them. The V gene's germline CDR1 is MDHEN and CDR2 SYDVKM. This CDR3 region has 17 residues.

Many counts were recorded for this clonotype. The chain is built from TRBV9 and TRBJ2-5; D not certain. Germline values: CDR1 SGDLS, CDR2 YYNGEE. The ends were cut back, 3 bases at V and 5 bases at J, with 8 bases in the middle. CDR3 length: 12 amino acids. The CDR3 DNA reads TGTGCCAGCAGCGGGCCCGGTGAGACCCAGTACTTC. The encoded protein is CASSGPGETQYF.

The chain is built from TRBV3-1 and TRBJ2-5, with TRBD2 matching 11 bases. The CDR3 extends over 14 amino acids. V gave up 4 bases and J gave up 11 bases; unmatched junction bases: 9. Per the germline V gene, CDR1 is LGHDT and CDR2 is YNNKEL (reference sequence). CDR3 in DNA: TGTGCCAGCAGCCTCATAGCGGGGGGGACAGAGCAGTACTTC. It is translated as CASSLIAGGTEQYF.

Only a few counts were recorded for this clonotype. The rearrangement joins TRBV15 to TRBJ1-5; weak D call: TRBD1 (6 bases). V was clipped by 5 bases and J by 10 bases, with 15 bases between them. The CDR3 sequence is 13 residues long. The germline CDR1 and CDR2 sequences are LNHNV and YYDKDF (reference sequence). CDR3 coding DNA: TGTGCCACCAGCTCCAGCCGACAGGCCCCCCAGCATTTT. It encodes CATSSSRQAPQHF.

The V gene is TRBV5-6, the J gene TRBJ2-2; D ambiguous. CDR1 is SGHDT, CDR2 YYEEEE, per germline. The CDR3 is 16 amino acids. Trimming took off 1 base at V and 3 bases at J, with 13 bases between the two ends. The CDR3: CASSLSLLGYTGELFF. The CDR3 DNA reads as TGTGCCAGCAGCTTGTCTTTACTGGGTTACACCGGGGAGCTGTTTTTT.

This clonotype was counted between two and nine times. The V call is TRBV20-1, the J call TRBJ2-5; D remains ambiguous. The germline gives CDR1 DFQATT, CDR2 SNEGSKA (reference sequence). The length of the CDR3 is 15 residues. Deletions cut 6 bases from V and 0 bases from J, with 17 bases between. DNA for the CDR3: TGCAGTGCCCCACCGGACGGATGGTACCAAGAGACCCAGTACTTC. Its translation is CSAPPDGWYQETQYF.

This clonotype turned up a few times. CDR3 sequence: CASSPEALPREQYF. Written as DNA, the CDR3 is TGTGCCAGCTCACCAGAAGCCTTACCGAGAGAGCAGTACTTC. The chain joins TRBV18 to TRBJ2-4; D remains ambiguous. Germline V CDR1 and CDR2: KGHSH, LQKENI. The CDR3 spans 14 residues. Deletions cut 2 bases from V and 13 bases from J, with 18 bases between.

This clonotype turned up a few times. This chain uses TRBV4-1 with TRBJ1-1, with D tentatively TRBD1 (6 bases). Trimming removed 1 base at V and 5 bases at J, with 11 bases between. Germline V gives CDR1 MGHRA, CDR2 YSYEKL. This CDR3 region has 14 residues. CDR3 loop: CASSQVGAGTEAFF. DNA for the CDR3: TGCGCCAGCAGCCAAGTGGGGGCCGGGACTGAAGCTTTCTTT.

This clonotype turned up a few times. CDR3 sequence (DNA): TGTGCCAGCAGCTCAAGGTGGGGCGGGAGCACAGATACGCAGTATTTT. This codes for CASSSRWGGSTDTQYF. The rearrangement uses TRBV7-2 and TRBJ2-3, with D perhaps given as TRBD1 or TRBD2 (5 bases each). CDR1 and CDR2 from the germline V gene are SGHTA and FQGNSA. The CDR3 totals 16 residues. Trimming removed 4 bases from V and 0 bases from J, with 14 bases in between.

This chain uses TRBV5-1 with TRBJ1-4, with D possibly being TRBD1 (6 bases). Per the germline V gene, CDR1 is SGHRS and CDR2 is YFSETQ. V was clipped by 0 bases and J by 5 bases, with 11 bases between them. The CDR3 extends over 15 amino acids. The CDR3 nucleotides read TGCGCCAGCAGCTTGGCCTGGCAGGGGAATGAAAAACTGTTTTTT. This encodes CASSLAWQGNEKLFF.

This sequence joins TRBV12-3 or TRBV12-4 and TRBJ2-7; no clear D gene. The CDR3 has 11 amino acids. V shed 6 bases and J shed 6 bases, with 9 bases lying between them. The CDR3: CASRTSAEQYF. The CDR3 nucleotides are TGTGCCAGCAGAACCTCGGCCGAGCAGTACTTC.

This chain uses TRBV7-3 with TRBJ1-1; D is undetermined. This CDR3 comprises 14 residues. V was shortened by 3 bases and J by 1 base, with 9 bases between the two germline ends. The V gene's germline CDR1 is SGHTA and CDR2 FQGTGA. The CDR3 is CASSFGERNTEAFF. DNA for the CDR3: TGTGCCAGCAGCTTCGGTGAGAGGAACACTGAAGCTTTCTTT.

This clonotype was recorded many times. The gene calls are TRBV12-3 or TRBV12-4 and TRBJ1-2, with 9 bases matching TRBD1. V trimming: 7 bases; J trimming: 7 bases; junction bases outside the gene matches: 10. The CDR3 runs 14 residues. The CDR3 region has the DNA TGTGCCAGCACGATCATCGGGACAGGGTTTGGCTACACCTTC. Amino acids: CASTIIGTGFGYTF.

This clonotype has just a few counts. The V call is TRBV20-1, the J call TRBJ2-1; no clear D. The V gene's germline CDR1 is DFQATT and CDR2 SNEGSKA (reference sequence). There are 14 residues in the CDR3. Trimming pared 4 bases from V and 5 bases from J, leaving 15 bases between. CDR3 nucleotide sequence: TGCAGTGCTATAGGGCTACGAACGGACAATGAGCAGTTCTTC. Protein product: CSAIGLRTDNEQFF.

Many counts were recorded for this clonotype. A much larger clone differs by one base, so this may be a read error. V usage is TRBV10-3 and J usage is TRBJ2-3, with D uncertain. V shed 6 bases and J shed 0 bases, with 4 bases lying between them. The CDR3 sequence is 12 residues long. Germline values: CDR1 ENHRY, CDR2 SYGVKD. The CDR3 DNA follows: TGTGCCATCAGCCCTAGCACAGATACGCAGTATTTT. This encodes CAISPSTDTQYF.

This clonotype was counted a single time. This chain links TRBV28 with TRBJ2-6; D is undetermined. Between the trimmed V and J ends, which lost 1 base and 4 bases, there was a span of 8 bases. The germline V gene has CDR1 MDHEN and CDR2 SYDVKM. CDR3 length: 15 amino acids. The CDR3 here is CASSLYRAGANVLTF. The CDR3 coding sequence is TGTGCCAGCAGTTTATACCGGGCCGGGGCCAACGTCCTGACTTTC.

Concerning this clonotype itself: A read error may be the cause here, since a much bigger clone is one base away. In nucleotides, the CDR3 is TGCAGCGTTTTTGGGGCCAACGCCCTGACTTTC. Translating it yields CSVFGANALTF. The J gene is TRBJ2-6, the V gene TRBV29-1; D may be TRBD1 (5 bases). The germline CDR1 and CDR2 sequences are SQVTM and ANQGSEA. The CDR3 is made up of 11 amino acids.

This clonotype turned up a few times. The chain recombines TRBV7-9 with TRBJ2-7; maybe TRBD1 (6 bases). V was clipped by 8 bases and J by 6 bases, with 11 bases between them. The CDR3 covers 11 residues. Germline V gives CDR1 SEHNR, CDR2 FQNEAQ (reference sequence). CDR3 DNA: TGTGCCAGCGGGCAGGGGTCCGAGCAGTACTTC. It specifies CASGQGSEQYF.

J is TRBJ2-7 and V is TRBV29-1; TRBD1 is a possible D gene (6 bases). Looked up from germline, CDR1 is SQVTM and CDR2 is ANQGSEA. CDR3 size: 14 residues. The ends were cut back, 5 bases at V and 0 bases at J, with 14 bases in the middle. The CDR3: CSVQGPSSSYEQYF. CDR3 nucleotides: TGCAGCGTTCAGGGGCCCTCCAGCTCCTACGAGCAGTACTTC.

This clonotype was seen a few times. In nucleotides, the CDR3 is TGTGCCACCTTGCTGGACTTAGCAGATACGCAGTATTTT. Protein product: CATLLDLADTQYF. The J gene is TRBJ2-3, the V gene TRBV28, with a possible D match to TRBD2 (5 bases). There are 13 residues in the CDR3. Trimming removed 10 bases from V and 4 bases from J, with 15 bases in between. The germline gives CDR1 MDHEN, CDR2 SYDVKM.

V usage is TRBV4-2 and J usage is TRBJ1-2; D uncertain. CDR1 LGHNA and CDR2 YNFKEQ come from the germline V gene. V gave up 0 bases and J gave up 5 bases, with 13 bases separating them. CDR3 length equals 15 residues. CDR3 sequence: CASSQDEAAFYGYTF. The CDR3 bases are TGTGCCAGCAGCCAAGATGAAGCAGCCTTTTATGGCTACACCTTC.

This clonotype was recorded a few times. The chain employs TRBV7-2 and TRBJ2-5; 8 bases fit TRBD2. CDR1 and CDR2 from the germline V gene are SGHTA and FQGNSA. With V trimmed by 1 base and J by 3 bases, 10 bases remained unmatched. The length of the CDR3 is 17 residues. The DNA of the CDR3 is TGTGCCAGCAGCTTAGTCGGATTGGGACTAGTGAAAGAGACCCAGTACTTC. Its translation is CASSLVGLGLVKETQYF.

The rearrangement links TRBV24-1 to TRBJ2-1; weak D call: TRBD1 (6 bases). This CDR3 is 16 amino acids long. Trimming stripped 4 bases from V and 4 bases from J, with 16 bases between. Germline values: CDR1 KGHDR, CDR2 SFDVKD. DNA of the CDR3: TGTGCCACCAGTGACACAGGGACGGGGAGTTACAATGAGCAGTTCTTC. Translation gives CATSDTGTGSYNEQFF.

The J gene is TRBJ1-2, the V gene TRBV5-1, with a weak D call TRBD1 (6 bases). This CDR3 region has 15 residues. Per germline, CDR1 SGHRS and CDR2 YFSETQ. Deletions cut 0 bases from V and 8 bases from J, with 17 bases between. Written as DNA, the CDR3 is TGCGCCAGCAGCTTGGACTCGACAGGTCCAGGGGGCTACACCTTC. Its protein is CASSLDSTGPGGYTF.